The sequence of this T cell receptor beta chain was determined in a study of beta chain features in type 1 diabetes. The wider study: Patient and healthy donor groups were alike in age, gender and cell yields. Study-level results: Lower insertion and higher deletion counts appeared at VDJ junctions in type 1 diabetes patients. Type 1 diabetes patients had moderately but significantly shorter TCRB CDR3s in all four CD4+ subsets.

A remark on this clone: Its target is not known.

The length of the CDR3 is 15 residues. In germline, CDR1 is SGHNT, CDR2 YYREEE (reference sequence). Trimming left V 6 bases short and J 6 bases short, with 20 bases between. The sequenced template was cDNA made from the entire isolated RNA. Clones were sequenced by immunoSEQ multiplex PCR, and TCRdb holds only the in-frame ones, with some missing. Of approximately 250,000 clones in the sample, roughly 25% are singletons; the top ten hold 0.012%. The V gene is TRBV5-4, the J gene TRBJ2-3, with a weak D call TRBD2 (6 bases). This receptor was taken from a woman younger than 45 with type 1 diabetes. Sequenced material: naive CD4+ T cells from blood. The CDR3 sequence is CASNFGGLPPDTQYF. The CDR3 DNA sequence: TGTGCCAGCAACTTTGGGGGACTCCCTCCCGATACGCAGTATTTT. The full variable domain, its missing parts supplied by reference TRBV5-4 and TRBJ2-3, is ETGVTQSPTHLIKTRGQQVTLRCSSQSGHNTVSWYQQALGQGPQFIFQYYREEENGRGNFPPRFSGLQFPNYSSELNVNALELDDSALYLCASNFGGLPPDTQYFGPGTRLTVL.